This TCR beta chain came from a study of blood T cell repertoires in COVID-19. Across the study: Collection of acute and convalescent COVID-19 samples took place in the United States, Italy and Spain.

As processed by the authors: The assay estimated nucleated cells by amplifying reference gene primers. The protocol was immunoSEQ multiplex PCR, while the TCRdb copy is restricted to in-frame clones and leaves out a portion. From that table come the V and J calls and clone size; the DNA was used to work out D and trimming. Among 150,000 to 200,000 clones, around 86% were seen once, and the ten largest hold 8% to 10%. This sequence was found in a man aged 60 to 69 with acute or convalescent COVID-19. Sequencing input: peripheral blood.

CDR3 amino acids: CASSPRGTGTEAFF. The CDR3 nucleotides are TGTGCCAGCTCACCACGTGGGACAGGGACTGAAGCTTTCTTT. V and J are TRBV18 and TRBJ1-1, with 9 positions matching TRBD1. Germline V gene sequence: CDR1 KGHSH, CDR2 LQKENI. CDR3 length: 14 amino acids. J lost 5 bases, V lost 1 base, and 2 bases had no gene match.